One TCR beta chain is described in this entry. Antigen unknown. This table comes from immunoSEQ multiplex PCR, and its TCRdb copy is limited to in-frame clones, with some not included. Seen here are 150,000 or so clones, just under 95% observed once, and the top ten hold around 0.9%. These data come from a study of T cell responses to AZD1222 COVID-19 vaccine. Study results and caveats: Two AZD1222 doses significantly raised spike-specific TCR breadth and depth over controls.

The CDR3 totals 14 residues. The germline V gene encodes CDR1 MGHRA and CDR2 YSYEKL. Trimming removed 4 bases from V and 5 bases from J; junction bases left unmatched: 3. V and J are TRBV4-1 and TRBJ2-7, with TRBD1 matching over 12 bases. The sample here was peripheral blood, taken on day 0 of AZD1222 vaccination. The sequence came from an adult in good health. Written as DNA, the CDR3 is TGCGCCAGCAGCCCCGGGACAGGGGGCGACGAGCAGTACTTC. The encoded protein is CASSPGTGGDEQYF.